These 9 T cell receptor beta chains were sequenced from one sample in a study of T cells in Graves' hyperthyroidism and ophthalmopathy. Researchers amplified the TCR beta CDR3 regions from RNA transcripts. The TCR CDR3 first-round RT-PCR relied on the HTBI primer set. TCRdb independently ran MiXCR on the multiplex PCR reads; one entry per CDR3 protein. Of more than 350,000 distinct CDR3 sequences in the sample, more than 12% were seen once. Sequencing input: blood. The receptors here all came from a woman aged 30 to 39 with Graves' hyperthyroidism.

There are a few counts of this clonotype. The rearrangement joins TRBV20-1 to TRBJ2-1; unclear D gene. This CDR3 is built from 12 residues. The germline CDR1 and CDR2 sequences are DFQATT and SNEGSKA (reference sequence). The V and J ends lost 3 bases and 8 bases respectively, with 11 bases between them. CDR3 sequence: CSASLKLDEQFF. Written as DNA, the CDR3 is TGCAGTGCTAGCCTTAAATTGGATGAGCAGTTCTTC.

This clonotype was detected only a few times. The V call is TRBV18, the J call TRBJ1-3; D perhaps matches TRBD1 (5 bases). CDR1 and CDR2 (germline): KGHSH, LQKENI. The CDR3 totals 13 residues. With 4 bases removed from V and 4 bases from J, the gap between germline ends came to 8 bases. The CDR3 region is CASSRGYGNTIYF. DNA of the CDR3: TGTGCCAGCTCACGGGGGTACGGAAACACCATATATTTT.

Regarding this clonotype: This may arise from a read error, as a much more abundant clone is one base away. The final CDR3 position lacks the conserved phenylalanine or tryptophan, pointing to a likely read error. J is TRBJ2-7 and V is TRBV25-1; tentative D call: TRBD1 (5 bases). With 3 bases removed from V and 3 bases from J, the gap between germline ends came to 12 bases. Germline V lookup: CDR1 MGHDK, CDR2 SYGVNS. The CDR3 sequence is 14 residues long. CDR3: CASSDQDGHYEQYS. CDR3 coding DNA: TGTGCCAGCAGTGATCAAGACGGACACTACGAGCAGTACTCC.

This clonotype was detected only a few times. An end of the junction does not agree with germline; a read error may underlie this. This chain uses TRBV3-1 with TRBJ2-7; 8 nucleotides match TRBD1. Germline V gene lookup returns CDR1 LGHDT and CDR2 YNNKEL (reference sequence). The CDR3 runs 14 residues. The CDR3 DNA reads TGTGCCAGCAGCCCAATGGACAGGGCGGACGAGCGGTACTTC. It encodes CASSPMDRADERYF.

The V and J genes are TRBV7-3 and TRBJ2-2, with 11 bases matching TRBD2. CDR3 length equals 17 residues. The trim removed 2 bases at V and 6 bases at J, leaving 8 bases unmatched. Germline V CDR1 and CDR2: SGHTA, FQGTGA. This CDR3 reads CASSLSPTSGISGELFF. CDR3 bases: TGTGCCAGCAGCTTATCCCCGACTAGCGGGATCTCCGGGGAGCTGTTTTTT.

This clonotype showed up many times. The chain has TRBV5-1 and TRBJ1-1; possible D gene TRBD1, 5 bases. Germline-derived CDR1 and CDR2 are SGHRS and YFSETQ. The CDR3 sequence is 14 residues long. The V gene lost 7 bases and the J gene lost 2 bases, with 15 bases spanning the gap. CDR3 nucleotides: TGCGCCAGCCGCCCTGGAAGGGGAAACACTGAAGCTTTCTTT. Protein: CASRPGRGNTEAFF.

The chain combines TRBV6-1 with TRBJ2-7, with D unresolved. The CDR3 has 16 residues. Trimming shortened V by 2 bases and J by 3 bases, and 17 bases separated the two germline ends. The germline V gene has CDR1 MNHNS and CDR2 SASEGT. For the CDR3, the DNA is TGTGCCAGCAGTGAAAGGGCCCAGACATCCGTCTACGAGCAGTACTTC. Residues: CASSERAQTSVYEQYF.

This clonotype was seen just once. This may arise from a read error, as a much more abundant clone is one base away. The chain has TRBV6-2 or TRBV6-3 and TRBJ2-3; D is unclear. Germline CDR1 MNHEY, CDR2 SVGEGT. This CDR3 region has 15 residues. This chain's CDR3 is CASCYSFLPTDTQYF. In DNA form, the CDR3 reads TGTGCCAGCTGTTACTCGTTCCTACCCACAGATACGCAGTATTTT.

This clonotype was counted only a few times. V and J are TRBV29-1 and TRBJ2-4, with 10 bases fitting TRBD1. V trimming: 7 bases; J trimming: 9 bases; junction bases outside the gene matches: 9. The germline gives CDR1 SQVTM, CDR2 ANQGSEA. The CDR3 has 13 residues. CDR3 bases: TGCAGCGCCCAAAGAGGGGACAGGGGCATTCAGTACTTC. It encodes CSAQRGDRGIQYF.